Listed below are T cell receptor beta chains from one sample, sequenced in a study of brain metastases from non-small cell lung cancer. Generated by immunoSEQ multiplex PCR, the TCRdb table keeps only in-frame clones and is missing some. The table includes 3,200 or so clones, around nine tenths detected once. The sequencing sample was made of primary lung tumor tissue. Every receptor here comes from a donor aged 40 or older with non-small cell lung cancer. The CDR3 runs from the conserved cysteine through the conserved F or W.

TRBV19	TRBJ1-1	CASSSRGQGPGIEAFF
TRBV5-4	TRBJ2-3	CASSAKLKPDTQYF
TRBV28	TRBJ2-7	CASSPPTALQEQYF
TRBV29-1	TRBJ2-5	CSVEDFRALQETQYF
TRBV6-4	TRBJ2-3	CASSGTNGDTDTQYF
TRBV6-6	TRBJ2-6	CASSPMGSGANVLTF
TRBV6-5	TRBJ1-2	CASSRTGNYGYTF
TRBV4-2	TRBJ2-1	CASSQELAGGRNEQFF
TRBV28	TRBJ1-5	CASTPRGRGAQPQHF
TRBV3-1/TRBV3-2	TRBJ1-5	CASSGGRGQPQHF
TRBV6-1	TRBJ1-5	CASRDRFWGNQPQHF
TRBV2	TRBJ2-1	CASSEPDFGSYNEQFF
TRBV5-1	TRBJ2-7	CASSPGGTRAYEQYF
TRBV25-1	TRBJ2-1	CASSSGNEQFF
TRBV6-5	TRBJ1-1	CASQRWGEFNTEAFF
TRBV19	TRBJ2-5	CATSTSGKTQYF
TRBV6-1	TRBJ2-5	CASSEPGRQETQYF
TRBV24-1	TRBJ1-1	CATSDSGTANPEAFF
TRBV7-2	TRBJ2-1	CASSLRGGDDNEQFF